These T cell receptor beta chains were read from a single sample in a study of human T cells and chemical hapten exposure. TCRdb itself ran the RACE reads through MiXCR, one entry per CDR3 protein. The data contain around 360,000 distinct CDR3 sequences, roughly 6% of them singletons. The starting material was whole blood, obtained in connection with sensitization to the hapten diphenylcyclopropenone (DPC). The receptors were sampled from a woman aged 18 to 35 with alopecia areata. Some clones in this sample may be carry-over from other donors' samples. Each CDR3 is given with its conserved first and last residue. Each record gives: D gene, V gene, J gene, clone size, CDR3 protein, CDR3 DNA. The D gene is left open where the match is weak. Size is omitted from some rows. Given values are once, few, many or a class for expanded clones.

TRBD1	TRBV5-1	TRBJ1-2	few	CASSFSDRGLNYGYTF	TGCGCCAGCAGCTTTTCCGACAGGGGGCTTAACTATGGCTACACCTTC
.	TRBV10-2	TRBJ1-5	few	CASSESTGQPQHF	TGCGCCAGCAGTGAGTCAACAGGTCAGCCCCAGCATTTT
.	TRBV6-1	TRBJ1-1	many	CASSEVAENTEAFF	TGTGCCAGCAGTGAAGTTGCAGAAAACACTGAAGCTTTCTTT
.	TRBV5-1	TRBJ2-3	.	CASSLSASAQYF	TGCGCCAGCAGCTTAAGCGCCAGTGCGCAGTATTTT
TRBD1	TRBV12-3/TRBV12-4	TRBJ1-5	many	CASSPGQAISNQPQHF	TGTGCCAGCAGTCCGGGACAGGCCATAAGCAATCAGCCCCAGCATTTT
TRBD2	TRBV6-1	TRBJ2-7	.	CASSEPTSGVWEQYF	TGTGCCAGCAGTGAACCGACTAGCGGGGTGTGGGAGCAGTACTTC
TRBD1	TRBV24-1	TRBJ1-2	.	CATSGDRAPYGYTF	TGTGCCACCAGTGGGGACAGGGCTCCCTATGGCTACACCTTC
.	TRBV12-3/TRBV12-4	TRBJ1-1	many	CASSLEVGDHTEAFF	TGTGCCAGCAGTTTAGAGGTGGGGGACCACACTGAAGCTTTCTTT
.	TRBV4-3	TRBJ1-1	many	CASSQELAADLMNTEAFF	TGCGCCAGCAGCCAAGAGTTGGCGGCGGACCTTATGAACACTGAAGCTTTCTTT
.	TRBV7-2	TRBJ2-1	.	CASSLVWDYNEQFF	TGTGCCAGCAGCTTAGTCTGGGACTACAATGAGCAGTTCTTC
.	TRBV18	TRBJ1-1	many	CASSPEQNTEAFF	TGTGCCAGCTCACCAGAGCAGAACACTGAAGCTTTCTTT
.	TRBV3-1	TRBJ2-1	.	CASSQGYRDGEQFF	TGTGCCAGCAGCCAAGGCTACCGAGATGGGGAGCAGTTCTTC
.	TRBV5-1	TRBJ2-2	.	CASSSALALNTGELFF	TGCGCCAGCAGCTCAGCCCTGGCCCTGAACACCGGGGAGCTGTTTTTT
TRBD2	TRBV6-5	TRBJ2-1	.	CASSYSTGLEGGEQFF	TGTGCCAGCAGTTACTCGACGGGACTAGAGGGGGGTGAGCAGTTCTTC
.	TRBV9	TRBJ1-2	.	CDSSEGPHSNYGYTF	TGTGACAGCAGCGAGGGACCCCACTCTAACTATGGCTACACCTTC
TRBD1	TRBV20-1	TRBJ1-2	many	CSARAPDRNYGYTF	TGCAGTGCTAGAGCTCCGGACAGGAACTATGGCTACACCTTC
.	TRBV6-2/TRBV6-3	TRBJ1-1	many	CASSSPLSGDSEAFF	TGTGCCAGCAGTTCACCACTCTCAGGAGATTCTGAAGCTTTCTTT
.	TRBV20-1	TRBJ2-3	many	CSARVQGGATQYF	TGCAGTGCTAGAGTGCAGGGGGGGGCTACGCAGTATTTT
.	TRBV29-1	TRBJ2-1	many	CSVEKVVGEQFF	TGCAGCGTAGAGAAAGTGGTCGGGGAGCAGTTCTTC
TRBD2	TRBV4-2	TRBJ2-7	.	CASSQAGRDYLYEQYF	TGTGCCAGCAGCCAAGCAGGCCGGGACTACCTCTACGAGCAGTACTTC
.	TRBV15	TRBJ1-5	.	CATSRESAENQPQHF	TGTGCCACCAGCAGAGAATCAGCGGAGAATCAGCCCCAGCATTTT
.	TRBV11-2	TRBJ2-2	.	CASSVLGPPGELFF	TGTGCCAGCAGCGTCCTGGGGCCCCCCGGGGAGCTGTTTTTT
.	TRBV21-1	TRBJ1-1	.	CASSKEGRGGTEAFF	TGTGCCAGCAGCAAAGAGGGCAGGGGAGGGACTGAAGCTTTCTTT
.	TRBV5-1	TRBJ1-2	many	CASSLAEDGYTF	TGCGCCAGCAGCTTGGCCGAAGATGGCTACACCTTC
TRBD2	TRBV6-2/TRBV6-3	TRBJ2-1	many	CASSYPGGAYNEQFF	TGTGCCAGCAGTTACCCCGGGGGGGCTTACAATGAGCAGTTCTTC
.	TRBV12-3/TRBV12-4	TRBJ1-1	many	CASSPKQGYTEAFF	TGTGCCAGCAGTCCCAAACAGGGTTACACTGAAGCTTTCTTT
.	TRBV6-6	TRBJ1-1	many	CASISEGPYTEAFF	TGTGCCAGCATTTCTGAGGGGCCTTACACTGAAGCTTTCTTT
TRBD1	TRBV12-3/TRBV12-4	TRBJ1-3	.	CASSLKPQGQVGNTIYF	TGTGCCAGCAGTTTAAAGCCACAGGGGCAAGTAGGAAACACCATATATTTT
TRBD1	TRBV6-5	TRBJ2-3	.	CASSYSGGQGSHTQYF	TGTGCCAGCAGTTACTCAGGGGGACAGGGTTCCCATACGCAGTATTTT
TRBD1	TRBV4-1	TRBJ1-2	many	CASKGPRGLGYGYTF	TGCGCCAGCAAGGGGCCTAGGGGGCTCGGCTATGGCTACACCTTC
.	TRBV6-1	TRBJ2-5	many	CASSLVDGSQETQYF	TGTGCCAGCAGTTTAGTCGACGGGTCCCAAGAGACCCAGTACTTC
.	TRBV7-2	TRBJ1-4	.	CASSLRDYNEKLFF	TGTGCCAGCAGCTTAAGAGATTATAATGAAAAACTGTTTTTT